This entry describes one T cell receptor (beta chain). The investigators amplified TCR beta CDR3 regions from RNA transcripts. First-round RT-PCR with HTBI primers amplified the TCR CDR3 region. TCRdb re-called the multiplex PCR reads with MiXCR, one entry per CDR3 protein. The data hold 500,000 to 550,000 distinct CDR3 sequences, with about 20% observed a single time. The sample belongs to a study of T cells in Graves' hyperthyroidism and ophthalmopathy. The germline gives CDR1 LGHNA, CDR2 YSLEER. The CDR3 extends over 15 amino acids. V trimming: 4 bases; J trimming: 6 bases; junction bases outside the gene matches: 9. In the ophthalmopathy cohort, Clinical Activity Score was at least 3, NOSPECS grade at least 4, and duration under 3 months.

Input material: blood. This TCR derives from a man aged 40-55 years with Graves' ophthalmopathy. The V call is TRBV4-3, the J call TRBJ2-1; 7 bases line up with TRBD2. CDR3 sequence reads: CASSRLRDYVNEQFF. For the CDR3, the DNA is TGCGCCAGCAGCCGACTCCGGGACTACGTCAATGAGCAGTTCTTC.